A single sample is the source of the 7 T cell receptor beta chains below, sequenced in a study of T cell repertoires in cytomegalovirus infection (dated by TCRdb to the late 2010s). For sequencing, an Illumina HiSeq 1500 was employed. TCRdb trimmed public reads at Q25 via fastp, called clones via MiXCR and kept in-frame beta chains. Identical CDR3 proteins give one entry, which carries the most common genes and DNA. The sample table shows 180,000 or so distinct CDR3 sequences, and about 18% are seen once. The ten largest clones add up to about 25% of the sample. The specimen sequenced was CD8+ T cells from PBMCs. The origin of the receptors is a human donor in good health (CMV status not recorded). Some clones in this sample may be carry-over from other donors' samples.

Note on this clonotype: A much larger clonotype is one base distant, so this may be a read error. This chain links TRBV11-3 with TRBJ2-1, with a tentative D call TRBD1 (5 bases). The CDR3 runs to 13 residues. From germline, CDR1 is SGHNT and CDR2 YENEEA. The V end was cut by 1 base, the J end by 8 bases, with 9 bases between. The CDR3 sequence is CASSLAGMDEQFF. The CDR3 coding sequence is TGTGCCAGCAGCTTAGCAGGGATGGATGAGCAGTTCTTC.

In its sample, this clonotype was seen many times. The genes are TRBV27 and TRBJ1-2; D perhaps matches TRBD1 (5 bases). V lost 3 bases to trimming and J lost 1 base, with 9 bases between them. The CDR3 loop spans 14 amino acids. The germline V gene has CDR1 MNHEY and CDR2 SMNVEV (reference sequence). The CDR3 DNA reads as TGTGCCAGCAGTTTGCAGGGAGGTAACTATGGCTACACCTTC. This codes for CASSLQGGNYGYTF.

The chain has TRBV12-3 or TRBV12-4 and TRBJ2-7; the D gene is possibly TRBD2 (6 bases). The ends were cut back, 5 bases at V and 4 bases at J, with 12 bases in the middle. The CDR3 spans 13 residues. CDR3 region: CASSGSGGYEQYF. The CDR3 nucleotides are TGTGCCAGCAGTGGATCCGGGGGTTACGAGCAGTACTTC.

The V gene is TRBV5-4, the J gene TRBJ1-2, with TRBD1 matching 7 bases. Germline values: CDR1 SGHNT, CDR2 YYREEE (reference sequence). Trimming cost V 0 bases and J 3 bases; bases outside gene matches: 5. The CDR3 contains 15 residues. DNA of the CDR3: TGTGCCAGCAGCTTGGACAGGGGACCCTACTATGGCTACACCTTC. As protein: CASSLDRGPYYGYTF. The full variable domain, its missing parts supplied by reference TRBV5-4 and TRBJ1-2, is ETGVTQSPTHLIKTRGQQVTLRCSSQSGHNTVSWYQQALGQGPQFIFQYYREEENGRGNFPPRFSGLQFPNYSSELNVNALELDDSALYLCASSLDRGPYYGYTFGSGTRLTVV.

This clonotype has just a few counts. This chain connects TRBV6-6 to TRBJ2-1; D possibly uses TRBD1 or TRBD2 (5 bases each). Germline V gene sequence: CDR1 MNHNY, CDR2 SVGAGI (reference sequence). This CDR3 comprises 14 residues. Trimming removed 2 bases at V and 8 bases at J, with 13 bases between. The CDR3 DNA follows: TGTGCCAGCAGTTACATGGGGGTAGCCGATGAGCAGTTCTTC. Protein product: CASSYMGVADEQFF.

This clonotype was recorded a few times. The gene calls are TRBV6-2 or TRBV6-3 and TRBJ1-5; D unclear. The germline CDR1 and CDR2 sequences are MNHEY and SVGEGT. The length of the CDR3 is 14 residues. V gave up 1 base and J gave up 1 base, with 5 bases separating them. CDR3: CASSYWSSNQPQHF. The CDR3 DNA follows: TGTGCCAGCAGTTACTGGAGCAGCAATCAGCCCCAGCATTTT.

This clonotype appeared many times. The rearrangement uses TRBV7-2 and TRBJ1-2; D not resolved. The CDR3 covers 14 residues. V was trimmed by 5 bases and J by 4 bases, leaving 14 bases between them. Germline CDR1 reads SGHTA; CDR2 reads FQGNSA. The chain's CDR3 is CASSPTAEPYGYTF. The CDR3 DNA reads as TGTGCCAGCAGCCCGACGGCCGAACCCTATGGCTACACCTTC. The full variable domain, its missing parts supplied by reference TRBV7-2 and TRBJ1-2, is GAGVSQSPSNKVTEKGKDVELRCDPISGHTALYWYRQSLGQGLEFLIYFQGNSAPDKSGLPSDRFSAERTGGSVSTLTIQRTQQEDSAVYLCASSPTAEPYGYTFGSGTRLTVV.